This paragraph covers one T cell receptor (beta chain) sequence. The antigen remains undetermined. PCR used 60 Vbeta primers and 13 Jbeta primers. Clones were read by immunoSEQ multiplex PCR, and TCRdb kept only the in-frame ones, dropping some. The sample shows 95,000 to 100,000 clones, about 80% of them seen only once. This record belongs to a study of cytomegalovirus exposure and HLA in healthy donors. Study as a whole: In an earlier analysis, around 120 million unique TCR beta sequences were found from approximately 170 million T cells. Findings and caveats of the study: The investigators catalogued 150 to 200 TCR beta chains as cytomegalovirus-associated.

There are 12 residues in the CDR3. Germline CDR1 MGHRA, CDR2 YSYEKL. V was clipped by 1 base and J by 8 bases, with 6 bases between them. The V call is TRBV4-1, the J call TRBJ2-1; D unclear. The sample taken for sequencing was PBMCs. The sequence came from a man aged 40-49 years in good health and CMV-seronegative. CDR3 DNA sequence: TGCGCCAGCAGCCAAGGGCCGTATGAGCAGTTCTTC. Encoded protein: CASSQGPYEQFF.